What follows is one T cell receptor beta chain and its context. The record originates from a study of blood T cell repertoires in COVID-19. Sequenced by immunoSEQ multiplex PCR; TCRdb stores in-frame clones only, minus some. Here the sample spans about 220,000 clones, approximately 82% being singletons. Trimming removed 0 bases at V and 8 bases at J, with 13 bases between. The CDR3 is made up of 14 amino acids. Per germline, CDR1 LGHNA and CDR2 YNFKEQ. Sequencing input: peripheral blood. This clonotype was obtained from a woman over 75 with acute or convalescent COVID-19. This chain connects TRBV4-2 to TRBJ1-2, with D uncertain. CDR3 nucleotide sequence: TGTGCCAGCAGCCAAGAGACGAGGAGGCAAGGCTACACCTTC. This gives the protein CASSQETRRQGYTF.